This TCR beta chain was obtained from a study of Ad26.COV2.S vaccination and SARS-CoV-2 variants. Study context: Enrolled in COV1001, the donor was in the Ad26.COV2.S trial arm, which received the vaccine. Ad26.COV2.S, an intramuscular injection, was given once or twice 56 days apart. Findings and caveats of the study: Vaccine and placebo recipients had comparable breadth of non-spike TCRs.

Details on this clone: Its antigen remains unidentified.

This CDR3 has 15 amino acids. Data came from immunoSEQ multiplex PCR; TCRdb stores just in-frame clones and leaves some out. The table lists 400,000 to 500,000 clones, about 88% of them singletons. Treatment reported: some 19 received Ad26.COV2.S at low or high dose, single or two shots; several received placebo; per-sample allocation not given. At day 63 after the first vaccine or placebo injection, samples were drawn. Boston supplied an adult donor aged 18-55 years. Sequences were derived from peripheral blood, sampled in a trial of Ad26.COV2.S vaccine versus placebo. The chain has TRBV21-1 and TRBJ1-6; the table's D call TRBD1 went unverified against the DNA. TRBV21-1 is tagged as a pseudogene. This clonotype was obtained from a person aged 18-60 years who received the Ad26.COV2.S COVID-19 vaccine or a placebo. CDR3 sequence reads: CASSKVMGPNSPLHF. The CDR3 DNA follows: TGTGCCAGCAGCAAAGTGATGGGGCCTAATTCACCCCTCCACTTT.